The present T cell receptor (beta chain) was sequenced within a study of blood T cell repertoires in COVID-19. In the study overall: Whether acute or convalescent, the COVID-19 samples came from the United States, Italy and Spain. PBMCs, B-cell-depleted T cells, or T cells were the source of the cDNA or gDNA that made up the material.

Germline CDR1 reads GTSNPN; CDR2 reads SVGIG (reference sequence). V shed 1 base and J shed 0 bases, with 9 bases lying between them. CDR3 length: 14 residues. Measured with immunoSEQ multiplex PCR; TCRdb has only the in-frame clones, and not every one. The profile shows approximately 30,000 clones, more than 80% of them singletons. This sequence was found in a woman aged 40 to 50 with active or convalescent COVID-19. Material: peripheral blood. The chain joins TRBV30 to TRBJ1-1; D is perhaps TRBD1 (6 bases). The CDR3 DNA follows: TGTGCCTGGAGTGAGACAGGCATGAACACTGAAGCTTTCTTT. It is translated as CAWSETGMNTEAFF.